These T cell receptor beta chains were read from a single sample in a study of blood T cell repertoires in COVID-19. Assay used: immunoSEQ multiplex PCR; TCRdb lists only in-frame clones, some missing. In the table there are 150,000 to 200,000 clones, 75% to 90% of which are singletons. Sequenced material: peripheral blood. These receptors were obtained from an elderly woman with active or convalescent COVID-19. Both conserved end residues are part of each CDR3. A D gene is named only where the DNA matches it firmly. Clone size is shown for a subset of rows, as once, few, many or a class of expanded clone.

d_gene	abundance	v_gene	j_gene	CDR3nt	CDR3aa
TRBD1	once	TRBV28	TRBJ2-7	TGTGCCAGCAGCTGGACAGGATCCTACGAGCAGTACTTC	CASSWTGSYEQYF
-	-	TRBV9	TRBJ2-7	TGTGCCAGCAGCGTAGAGGACAGCTACGAGCAGTACTTC	CASSVEDSYEQYF
-	-	TRBV6-6	TRBJ2-7	TGTGCCAGCAGTTACCAAGACAGATACGAGCAGTACTTC	CASSYQDRYEQYF
TRBD2	-	TRBV5-1	TRBJ2-1	TGCGCCAGCAGCTCCACTAGCGGGGGGCCGTCAGCTTGGCAGTTCTTC	CASSSTSGGPSAWQFF
TRBD1	-	TRBV19	TRBJ1-5	TGTGCCAGTAAATGGGCGGGACAGGGGATCGGTAAGGGCAATCAGCCCCAGCATTTT	CASKWAGQGIGKGNQPQHF
-	-	TRBV6-2/TRBV6-3	TRBJ2-7	TGTGCCAGCAGTGGGCTCCAGTTACCCTACGAGCAGTACTTC	CASSGLQLPYEQYF
TRBD1	-	TRBV18	TRBJ2-7	TGTGCCAGCTCACCGGGAGACAGGGGCTACGAGCAGTACTTC	CASSPGDRGYEQYF
TRBD2	-	TRBV9	TRBJ2-5	TGTGCCAGCAGCGTAGGGGCTAGCGGAGGGCTGGTAGAGACCCAGTACTTC	CASSVGASGGLVETQYF
TRBD1	-	TRBV11-3	TRBJ1-1	TGTGCCAGCAGCTCCCGGACAGGAACGAACACTGAAGCTTTCTTT	CASSSRTGTNTEAFF
TRBD1	-	TRBV14	TRBJ2-3	TGTGCCAGCAGCCATCCCCCCGGGACAGGGGGTACAGATACGCAGTATTTT	CASSHPPGTGGTDTQYF
-	-	TRBV10-3	TRBJ2-5	TGTGCCATCAGCCAATTGGAGGTCCGAGAGACCCAGTACTTC	CAISQLEVRETQYF